The 18 T cell receptor beta chains presented below share a single source sample, sequenced in a study of CD8 T cells in ankylosing spondylitis. One entry per CDR3 protein, called by TCRdb with MiXCR from the 5' RACE reads. This sample has a few hundred thousand distinct CDR3 sequences, with about 10% found just once. Sequencing was done on a sample of blood, either unsorted or a sorted T cell fraction (not recorded which). The source is a male donor with ankylosing spondylitis or in good health (not recorded which).

This clonotype was seen only a few times. The chain joins TRBV6-1 to TRBJ2-2; D unclear. Trimming removed 6 bases from V and 4 bases from J, with 18 bases in between. Germline loops: CDR1 MNHNS, CDR2 SASEGT. The CDR3 length is 16 residues. The CDR3 DNA is TGTGCCAGCAGCTCTGGTGGGTCCCTGATCACCGGGGAGCTGTTTTTT. This codes for CASSSGGSLITGELFF.

Ten or more counts support this clonotype. The chain joins TRBV15 to TRBJ1-2; D is unclear. Trimming took off 4 bases at V and 4 bases at J, with 10 bases between the two ends. Germline loops: CDR1 LNHNV, CDR2 YYDKDF (reference sequence). CDR3 size: 13 residues. The CDR3 sequence is CATSTRALYGYTF. The CDR3 nucleotides read TGTGCCACCAGCACCCGGGCCCTCTATGGCTACACCTTC.

This clonotype has at least ten counts. The chain joins TRBV5-1 to TRBJ1-1; weak D call: TRBD1 (5 bases). V lost 3 bases and J 4 bases, leaving 19 bases between the germline ends. This CDR3 comprises 16 residues. The germline V gene encodes CDR1 SGHRS and CDR2 YFSETQ. CDR3 protein: CASSSDVMAGTTEAFF. The CDR3 bases are TGCGCCAGCAGCTCCGATGTGATGGCGGGGACCACTGAAGCTTTCTTT.

This clonotype has at least ten counts. J is TRBJ2-1 and V is TRBV7-9, with 9 nucleotides matching TRBD1. Per the germline V gene, CDR1 is SEHNR and CDR2 is FQNEAQ (reference sequence). This CDR3 has 17 residues. Trimming cost V 5 bases and J 2 bases; bases outside gene matches: 10. CDR3 nucleotide sequence: TGTGCCAGCAGCAAGCAAACATGGGACAGGGCCTACAATGAGCAGTTCTTC. Translation gives CASSKQTWDRAYNEQFF.

This clonotype showed up just a few times. The chain recombines TRBV29-1 with TRBJ2-2; 7 nucleotides align to TRBD2. The CDR3 has 14 amino acids. The germline gives CDR1 SQVTM, CDR2 ANQGSEA. Trimming cost V 7 bases and J 4 bases; bases outside gene matches: 9. The CDR3 protein is CSGGGGSTTGELFF. DNA of the CDR3: TGCAGCGGGGGCGGGGGATCGACCACCGGGGAGCTGTTTTTT.

Ten or more counts support this clonotype. This sequence joins TRBV20-1 and TRBJ2-3, with D unclear. Looked up from germline, CDR1 is DFQATT and CDR2 is SNEGSKA (reference sequence). Trimming shortened V by 3 bases and J by 0 bases, and 7 bases separated the two germline ends. This CDR3 spans 13 amino acids. The CDR3: CSASPTSTDTQYF. In DNA form, the CDR3 reads TGCAGTGCTAGCCCGACAAGCACAGATACGCAGTATTTT.

This clonotype was seen at least ten times. The genes are TRBV12-3 or TRBV12-4 and TRBJ1-2; a possible D gene is TRBD1 (5 bases). This CDR3 is built from 13 residues. V lost 3 bases, J lost 6 bases, and 11 bases lay in between. Here the CDR3 DNA reads TGTGCCAGCAGTTTTGGGCGGGACGATGGCTACACCTTC. It codes for CASSFGRDDGYTF.

This clonotype was picked up many times. In DNA form, the CDR3 reads TGCAGTGCTCGCCCAGATGGACAGCCTTCACCCCTCCACTTT. Translating gives CSARPDGQPSPLHF. The chain recombines TRBV20-1 with TRBJ1-6, with D possibly being TRBD1 (6 bases). Trimming took 5 bases from V and 9 from J, leaving 17 bases between them. This CDR3 has 14 amino acids. The germline gives CDR1 DFQATT, CDR2 SNEGSKA (reference sequence).

This clonotype was found many times. J is TRBJ2-1 and V is TRBV20-1; 12 bases align to TRBD2. The germline V gene has CDR1 DFQATT and CDR2 SNEGSKA (reference sequence). The ends lost 0 bases at V and 0 bases at J; junction bases unmatched: 3. CDR3 length: 17 residues. The CDR3 region is CSARDTSGRYSYNEQFF. The DNA of the CDR3 is TGCAGTGCTAGAGACACTAGCGGGAGGTACTCCTACAATGAGCAGTTCTTC.

To note about this clonotype: A much larger clonotype is one base distant, so this may be a read error. The chain joins TRBV4-1 to TRBJ1-2, with D maybe TRBD1 (5 bases). CDR1 is MGHRA, CDR2 YSYEKL, per germline. The CDR3 has 15 amino acids. The CDR3 region is CGSSQPRDRLTGYTF. The CDR3 nucleotides are TGCGGCAGCAGCCAACCCCGGGACCGACTTACTGGCTACACCTTC.

Of note for this clonotype: Its ends do not fully match the called genes, so a read error is possible. CDR3 coding DNA: TGTGCCAGCAGTTTCTCTGGGGGAATGAACATTGAAGCTTTCTTT. It encodes CASSFSGGMNIEAFF. The chain employs TRBV12-3 or TRBV12-4 and TRBJ1-1, with D perhaps TRBD1 (5 bases). This CDR3 is built from 15 residues.

This clonotype was observed a few times. The rearrangement uses TRBV5-1 and TRBJ2-1, with no clear D. This CDR3 is built from 16 residues. V dropped 3 bases and J dropped 1 base, with 14 bases sitting between them. Germline values: CDR1 SGHRS, CDR2 YFSETQ. CDR3 nucleotide sequence: TGCGCCAGCAGCTCGCCGAAACTGGGGTCCTACAATGAGCAGTTCTTC. Translating gives CASSSPKLGSYNEQFF.

This clonotype showed up many times. The rearrangement uses TRBV5-1 and TRBJ1-5; D remains unclear. The CDR3 spans 13 residues. Germline loops: CDR1 SGHRS, CDR2 YFSETQ. V was shortened by 0 bases and J by 6 bases, with 7 bases between the two germline ends. In DNA form, the CDR3 reads TGCGCCAGCAGCTTGGATCTTGGTCAGCCCCAGCATTTT. Amino acid sequence: CASSLDLGQPQHF. Complete variable domain (other parts from reference TRBV5-1 and TRBJ1-5): KAGVTQTPRYLIKTRGQQVTLSCSPISGHRSVSWYQQTPGQGLQFLFEYFSETQRNKGNFPGRFSGRQFSNSRSEMNVSTLELGDSALYLCASSLDLGQPQHFGDGTRLSIL.

This clonotype showed up many times. This chain links TRBV12-3 or TRBV12-4 with TRBJ2-1, with D unclear. V was trimmed by 5 bases and J by 9 bases, leaving 11 bases between them. The CDR3 is 12 residues long. In nucleotides, the CDR3 is TGTGCCAGCAGTCCCGGGCGGTCTGAGCAGTTCTTC. It translates to CASSPGRSEQFF.

This clonotype was seen more than once but under ten times. The chain carries TRBV12-3 or TRBV12-4 and TRBJ1-1; D unclear. This CDR3 contains 13 residues. V lost 6 bases and J lost 5, with 13 bases in between. CDR3 protein: CASRSGRSTEAFF. CDR3 nucleotide sequence: TGTGCCAGCAGATCCGGACGGTCTACTGAAGCTTTCTTT.

This clonotype was counted at least ten times. V and J are TRBV7-2 and TRBJ1-1; tentative D call: TRBD1 (5 bases). The CDR3 covers 15 residues. Germline-derived CDR1 and CDR2 are SGHTA and FQGNSA. V was clipped by 5 bases and J by 2 bases, with 15 bases between them. This CDR3 is CASSPPQDYNTEAFF. The CDR3 coding sequence is TGTGCCAGCAGCCCCCCACAGGACTATAACACTGAAGCTTTCTTT.

Ten or more counts support this clonotype. The chain combines TRBV5-1 with TRBJ2-7; 10 nucleotides match TRBD2. This CDR3 region has 14 residues. Germline V gene data show CDR1 as SGHRS and CDR2 as YFSETQ. With 3 bases clipped from V and 5 bases from J, the junction kept 5 bases outside the gene matches. The CDR3, as DNA: TGCGCCAGCAGCTGGGCTAGCGGGAGCGACGAGCAGTACTTC. Its translation is CASSWASGSDEQYF.

This clonotype was recorded many times. The rearrangement joins TRBV5-1 to TRBJ1-1; the D is unclear. From germline, CDR1 is SGHRS and CDR2 YFSETQ. Deletions cut 0 bases from V and 0 bases from J, with 9 bases between. The CDR3 covers 15 residues. As DNA, the CDR3 is TGCGCCAGCAGCTTGGTTGGTAACATGAACACTGAAGCTTTCTTT. This sequence encodes CASSLVGNMNTEAFF.